The 3 T cell receptor beta chains listed next were all sequenced from one sample in a study of blood T cell repertoires in COVID-19. The table came from immunoSEQ multiplex PCR; TCRdb's copy has only in-frame clones and leaves some out. This table has some 200,000 clones, 76% appearing once. Source material: peripheral blood. The receptors stem from a woman in her fifties or sixties with active or convalescent COVID-19.

This sequence joins TRBV5-1 and TRBJ2-7, with D hard to call. CDR1 and CDR2 (germline): SGHRS, YFSETQ. There are 14 residues in the CDR3. Trimming removed 0 bases at V and 6 bases at J, with 13 bases between. CDR3 protein: CASSLVLGRSEQYF. The CDR3 DNA reads TGCGCCAGCAGCTTGGTTCTAGGTCGTTCCGAGCAGTACTTC. The entire variable domain, with the rest obtained from reference TRBV5-1 and TRBJ2-7, is as follows: KAGVTQTPRYLIKTRGQQVTLSCSPISGHRSVSWYQQTPGQGLQFLFEYFSETQRNKGNFPGRFSGRQFSNSRSEMNVSTLELGDSALYLCASSLVLGRSEQYFGPGTRLTVT.

The V call is TRBV2, the J call TRBJ2-3; 9 positions agree with TRBD2. V shed 6 bases and J 1 base; nucleotides not matched to a gene: 5. This CDR3 is built from 15 residues. CDR1 and CDR2 from the germline V gene are SNHLY and FYNNEI. Written as DNA, the CDR3 is TGTGCCAGCAGCCCTAGCGGGGACCGCACAGATACGCAGTATTTT. It translates to CASSPSGDRTDTQYF.

This clone was counted between two and nine times. J is TRBJ2-1 and V is TRBV4-3, with 9 positions matching TRBD2. The CDR3 length is 15 residues. Germline CDR1 is LGHNA and CDR2 is YSLEER. V lost 6 bases, J lost 5 bases, and 8 bases stayed unmatched. The CDR3 protein is CASSPRLAVNNEQFF. CDR3 DNA sequence: TGCGCCAGCAGTCCAAGACTAGCGGTGAACAATGAGCAGTTCTTC.